A selection of T cell receptor beta chains follows, all from one sample in a study of cytomegalovirus exposure and HLA in healthy donors. Generated by immunoSEQ multiplex PCR, the TCRdb table keeps only in-frame clones and is missing some. The repertoire consists of about 140,000 clones, with over 70% occurring once and the leading ten covering 13% to 15%. Sequencing used PBMCs. These receptors were collected from a woman between 40 and 55 years old in good health and CMV-seronegative. The CDR3 runs from the conserved cysteine through the conserved F or W. The D gene is left open where the match is weak. Not every row has a clone size; where given, it reads once, few, many or a size class.

v_call	d_call	clone_size	j_call	cdr3_nt	cdr3_aa
TRBV7-2	.	.	TRBJ1-6	TGTGCCAGCAGACAAGGCGGCTCCTATAATTCACCCCTCCACTTT	CASRQGGSYNSPLHF
TRBV28	.	once	TRBJ1-5	TGTGCCACCTCCCGAGGGCGGAATCAGCCCCAGCATTTT	CATSRGRNQPQHF
TRBV6-5	.	.	TRBJ2-6	TGTGCCAGCAGTTTCCTCAGGGGCTCTGGGGCCAACGTCCTGACTTTC	CASSFLRGSGANVLTF
TRBV4-2	TRBD1	.	TRBJ1-2	TGTGCCAGCAGCGGACGAACAGGGGTACCGAACTATGGCTACACCTTC	CASSGRTGVPNYGYTF
TRBV10-1	TRBD2	once	TRBJ2-4	TGCGCCAGCAAAGGGACTAGCGGGAGGCAACTAGCCAAAAACAGTCAGTACTTC	CASKGTSGRQLAKNSQYF
TRBV5-3	.	.	TRBJ1-2	TGTGCCAGAAGCTCCAGACAGACCTATGGCTACACCTTC	CARSSRQTYGYTF
TRBV4-3	TRBD2	.	TRBJ2-1	TGCGCCAGCAGCCAGTCTAGCGGGGGAGCCTACAATGAGCAGTTCTTC	CASSQSSGGAYNEQFF
TRBV9	TRBD2	.	TRBJ2-5	TGTGCCAGCAGCGCACTGACTAGCGACCAAGAGACCCAGTACTTC	CASSALTSDQETQYF
TRBV12-5	TRBD2	few	TRBJ2-2	TGTGCTAGTGGGTCTTTTTGGGGGGGGAACGGGGAGCTGTTTTTT	CASGSFWGGNGELFF
TRBV4-3	TRBD1	.	TRBJ2-1	TGCGCCAGCAGCCGGGACAGGGGGGACAATGAGCAGTTCTTC	CASSRDRGDNEQFF
TRBV28	TRBD2	few	TRBJ2-3	TGTGCCAGCAGTCCCGCCGGGGGGGCAGATACGCAGTATTTT	CASSPAGGADTQYF
TRBV29-1	.	.	TRBJ2-6	TGCAGCGTGGAAGGGGCAGGTGGGGCCAACGGCCTGACTTTC	CSVEGAGGANGLTF
TRBV5-8	.	.	TRBJ2-5	TGTGCCAGCAGCTTATCAGGGGCAGAGAGGGAGACCCAGTACTTC	CASSLSGAERETQYF
TRBV7-6	.	few	TRBJ1-1	TGTGCCAGCAGCGCGGCCGTGGACTCCCCTGGAGCTTTCTTT	CASSAAVDSPGAFF
TRBV10-3	.	few	TRBJ2-3	TGTGCCATCGAGGGCGACACAGATACGCAGTATTTT	CAIEGDTDTQYF